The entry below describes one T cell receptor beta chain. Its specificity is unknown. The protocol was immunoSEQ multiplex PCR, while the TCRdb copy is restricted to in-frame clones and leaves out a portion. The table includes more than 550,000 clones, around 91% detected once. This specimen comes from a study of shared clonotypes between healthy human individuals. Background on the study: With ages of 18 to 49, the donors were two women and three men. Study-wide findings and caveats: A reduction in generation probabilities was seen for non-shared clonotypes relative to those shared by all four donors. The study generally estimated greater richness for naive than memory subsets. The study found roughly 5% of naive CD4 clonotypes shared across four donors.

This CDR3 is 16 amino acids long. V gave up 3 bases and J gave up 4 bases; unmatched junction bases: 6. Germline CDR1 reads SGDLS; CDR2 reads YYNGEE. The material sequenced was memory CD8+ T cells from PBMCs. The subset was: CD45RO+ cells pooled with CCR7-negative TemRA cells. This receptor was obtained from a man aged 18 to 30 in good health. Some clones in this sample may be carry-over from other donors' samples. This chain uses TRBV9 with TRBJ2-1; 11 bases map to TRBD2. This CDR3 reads CASSAQLAGAYNEQFF. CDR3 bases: TGTGCCAGCAGCGCCCAACTAGCGGGAGCTTACAATGAGCAGTTCTTC.